The TCR beta chain described here comes from a study of cytomegalovirus exposure and HLA in healthy donors (TCRdb year 2017). Background on the whole study: In an earlier analysis of roughly 590 of the donors, 250 to 300 Gb of sequence data and 117 million unique TCR beta sequences from about 190 million T cells were reported. About 300 gigabases of sequencing data and approximately 85 million unique TCR sequences were included in an early release covering several hundred HLA-typed donors. Among the 398 genotyped donors, about 85% belonged to the genetic ancestry cluster associated with self-reported Caucasian donors. The study aimed to test whether signatures of past pathogen exposure could be identified by cataloging public T cell receptors. The study profiled the T cell repertoires of hundreds of subjects by immunosequencing and related them to cytomegalovirus serostatus. Besides the first cohort of about 730 subjects, a separate validation cohort made up of about 120 different subjects was used. To predict cytomegalovirus infection status, the study brought together high-throughput TCR immunosequencing, statistical association of individual TCRs with disease status, and machine learning. A later analysis re-analyzed previously published TCR beta repertoires from several hundred donors and added high-resolution HLA genotyping to study TCR occurrence patterns. Rather than drawing on any new phenotypic data, the later analysis identified candidate immune exposures from TCR beta sequences and the way those sequences occurred across donors. To decide whether each TCR beta V gene segment behaved as functional or pseudogenic, an earlier analysis of 587 of the donors relied on high-throughput TCR beta sequencing. Donor age, sex, ethnicity and CMV serostatus were compiled together with the repertoire data. A later genetic analysis took genome-wide SNP genotypes for about three fifths of the 666 donors and used that subset as a discovery cohort. Every discovery cohort repertoire had been produced on one sequencing platform. Both class I and class II loci were covered by HLA typing, at four-digit resolution. The number of typed donors differed by locus: about 629-630 for A, B, C, DRB1 and DQB1; 500 to 550 for DQA1; around 580 for DPA1; and around 490 for DPB1. Roughly 5 DR-DQ haplotypes were handled as single units for association and clustering, since linkage in the cohort was strong. Among under 450 genotyped donors of the cohort, an average of 235,054 unique TCR beta nucleotide sequences were sequenced per donor, about a sixth of them non-productive.

Library preparation employed the immunoSEQ multiplex PCR assay. The multiplex PCR relied on a mix of 60 forward primers for TCR Vbeta segments and 13 reverse primers for TCR Jbeta segments. Amplification of the CDR3 region of rearranged TCR beta genes was performed with a multiplex PCR assay on genomic DNA. Amplified TCR beta libraries were sequenced as 87-base-pair reads on the Illumina HiSeq System. Per the authors' processing: A later analysis counted tens of millions of unique TCR beta chains across the 666 repertoires, and some 12 million of these chains were shared by at least two donors. To remove PCR and sequencing errors, raw reads were error-corrected and collapsed into unique sequences using a nearest-neighbor algorithm that merged closely related sequences. To assign V, D and J gene segments, CDR3 sequences were aligned to IMGT reference sequences. For a sequence to be retained, a match of at least six nucleotides was required to both a V gene segment and a J gene segment. A rearrangement was called productive if the CDR3 had no stop codons and remained in frame with V and J, and every other rearrangement was called non-productive. CDR3 was defined by IMGT convention, running from the second conserved V-encoded cysteine to the conserved J-encoded phenylalanine. The earlier analysis of about 570 of the donors excluded any sequence lacking an unambiguous match to a single V gene segment. In an earlier analysis of about 590 of the donors, a V segment was called functional when productive rearrangements were above 56.7%, and segregating when the standard deviation between donors exceeded 5%. A statistical classification framework was developed to diagnose cytomegalovirus status using the catalog of TCR beta chain sequences. In a later analysis, V and J genes were assigned by comparing TCR nucleotide sequences against IMGT/GENE-DB human TR gene sequences. In a later analysis, CDR3 sequences and most-parsimonious VDJ recombination scenarios were assigned using the TCRdist pipeline. In a later analysis, each TCR beta chain was defined by its CDR3 amino acid sequence together with its V-gene family, and reads without a unique V-gene family were excluded. In a later analysis, fewer than 650 highly shared, low-generation-probability nucleotide sequences were removed to address suspected cross-contamination and a sequencing artifact. In a later analysis, a clonal expansion index was calculated for each public chain from normalized within-repertoire ranks of inferred template counts. Generation probabilities in a later analysis came from a VDJ recombination model fitted to out-of-frame rearrangements, and those results were checked against IGoR. Hypergeometric tests were used in a later analysis to score TCR-TCR, TCR-HLA and TCR-CMV co-occurrence, with a repertoire-size bias correction applied to the TCR pairs. To estimate false discovery rates, a later analysis permuted the HLA or CMV assignments 20 times. In a later analysis, co-occurring TCRs were grouped using DBSCAN, and TCRdist sequence similarity was added for clustering within HLA-allele-positive subsets. Repertoires with fewer than 30,000 or more than 120,000 public chains, plus five repertoires with anomalous nucleotide sharing, were excluded from co-occurrence clustering. TCRdb took this table from immuneACCESS and kept in-frame rearrangements with V and J called. Such tables lack part of the clones; where checked against another copy, unresolved V genes explain under half of the gap, and the rest is unexplained. The DNA was the basis for D and trimming; V, J and clone size are from that table. The sample includes fewer than 250,000 clones, with around 80% observed a single time. The ten largest clones represent roughly a sixth of the sample.

The cohort comprised some 730 healthy bone marrow donors. Cohort members were all nominally healthy when sampled, although unrecorded immune exposures were likely present. The donor was CMV seronegative and was included in the group of 352 seronegative cohort members. Each donor provided a peripheral blood sample, and peripheral blood mononuclear cells were used for TCR beta sequencing. The Qiagen DNeasy Blood Extraction Kit was used to extract genomic DNA from the blood cell samples. What the research found in general, with its limitations: Sequencing depth was assumed to be roughly uniform across donors in the presence/absence analyses, though that assumption may not hold. A further reported finding was that TCR beta sequences accurately predicted the HLA-A and HLA-B alleles for most subjects in the first cohort. Correlated functional status among segregating V segments might be attributable to linkage disequilibrium, but an unknown experimental factor could not be ruled out. The classifier was reported to diagnose cytomegalovirus status with high specificity and sensitivity in both the original cohort and the validation cohort. The sequencing pipeline was judged likely to have produced a cluster of highly shared sequence variants as a technical artifact. Several of the top co-occurrence clusters appeared to be linked to parvovirus B19, influenza, CMV and Epstein-Barr virus, according to a later analysis. The study listed 150 to 200 TCR beta chains as associated with cytomegalovirus. Three of the identified cytomegalovirus-associated TCR beta chains were confirmed in vitro to be specific for cytomegalovirus antigens. Some IMGT-functional V segments, including TRBV6-2 and TRBV6-3, could not be distinguished by the 87-base-pair reads and were therefore excluded. In a later analysis, the rate of TCR association differed among HLA loci, with DRB1 alleles having the most associated TCRs and HLA-C alleles having the fewest. In a later analysis, most CMV-associated TCR beta chains were found to appear HLA-restricted, with HLA associations seemingly driven largely by CMV exposure. Assigning TCR associations to individual alleles was difficult when HLA alleles, especially DR and DQ, strongly co-occurred. Broadly in line with IMGT annotations, most TCR beta V segments showed up in productive rearrangements about 87% or about 30% of the time in an earlier analysis of some 590 of the donors. For the cohort, immune exposure information was limited to CMV serostatus. Only TCR beta chains were sequenced in this cohort, and the absence of alpha or paired-chain data limited detectable features. The earlier analysis of 587 of the donors excluded approximately 15 rarely observed V segments, including chromosome 9 orphons, because counts were too low. A later genetic analysis associated a missense DCLRE1C variant with V-gene and J-gene trimming of TCR beta chains, and an independent cohort replicated the association. Because some donors lacked HLA typing at each locus, the association tests relied only on the typed subset. According to a later genetic analysis, donors in an Asian-associated ancestry cluster had fewer N-insertions in productive TCRs than the roughly 670-donor mean. The authors suggested that the approach could potentially be generalized to other disease states and immunological phenotypes. Most TCR sequences were seen in very few donors, while some public TCRs were found in many individuals. A later analysis found that HLA-associated TCR beta chains were more clonally expanded and had lower generation probabilities than equally common non-associated chains. At a false discovery rate of 0.05, a later analysis linked fewer than 20,000 TCR beta sequences to specific HLA alleles.

Per the germline V gene, SGHTA is the CDR1 and FQGNSA is the CDR2. The CDR3 measures 13 amino acids from cysteine to phenylalanine. This entry keeps only the CDR3 DNA: 39 bases, framed from base 1. Relative to germline, V is 5 bases shorter and J is 11 bases shorter, with 13 bases between their ends. Comments on this clone: Its antigen specificity is not known. One base away there is no much larger clone; base qualities are not given.

The sequenced sample was PBMCs. This sequence originates from a man in his forties in good health and CMV-seronegative. The chain is made from TRBV7-2 and TRBJ1-6; the D gene lacks a confident call. The CDR3 protein sequence reads: CASSQDSTTPLHF. DNA sequence: TGTGCCAGCAGCCAGGACTCTACAACACCCCTCCACTTT.